A single sample is the source of the 2 T cell receptor beta chains below, sequenced in a study of Ad26.COV2.S vaccination and SARS-CoV-2 variants. Treatment indicated: 19 received Ad26.COV2.S at low or high dose, single or two shots; roughly five received placebo; per-sample allocation not given. Collection of samples fell on day 63 after the first vaccine or placebo injection. Only in-frame clones appear in the TCRdb table, and some are missing; sequencing was by immunoSEQ multiplex PCR. The profile shows 380,000 or so clones, around 89% of them singletons. Sequencing used peripheral blood, obtained in a trial of Ad26.COV2.S vaccine versus placebo. The receptors originated from a person between 18 and 59 years old who received the Ad26.COV2.S COVID-19 vaccine or a placebo.

The chain carries TRBV24-1 and TRBJ1-2, with D hard to call. This CDR3 has 13 amino acids. Trimming stripped 4 bases from V and 7 bases from J, with 12 bases between. Germline CDR1 is KGHDR and CDR2 is SFDVKD. The CDR3 reads CATSDHVTGGYTF. CDR3 coding DNA: TGTGCCACCAGTGACCATGTAACGGGTGGCTACACCTTC.

V and J are TRBV3-1 (or the pseudogene TRBV3-2) and TRBJ1-4; D gene ambiguous. Trimming removed 0 bases at V and 14 bases at J, with 13 bases between. Per the germline V gene, CDR1 is LGHDT and CDR2 is YNNKEL (reference sequence). The CDR3 spans 13 residues. DNA of the CDR3: TGTGCCAGCAGCCAAGATCTAAACCAAGCCCTGTTTTTT. It is translated as CASSQDLNQALFF.